This TCR beta chain was identified in a study of PD-1 blockade in classical Hodgkin lymphoma. V shed 0 bases and J shed 2 bases, with 12 bases lying between them. Germline V lookup: CDR1 SQVTM, CDR2 ANQGSEA. There are 15 residues in the CDR3. With regard to this clone: Its target is unknown.

The sample's time point: cycle 4 day 1 (C4D1), after around six weeks of nivolumab. All the patients suffered relapse after autologous stem cell transplantation, and brentuximab vedotin exposure differed. Patients showed best responses of complete response, partial response or progressive disease. Study-wide points: The study found complete responders had baseline diversity similar to newly diagnosed patients. Baseline TCR diversity was reportedly lower in newly diagnosed patients than healthy donors.

The assay was immunoSEQ multiplex PCR, and TCRdb's table has in-frame clones only and misses some. The sample lists fewer than 100,000 clones; around 93% were seen once. This sequence joins TRBV29-1 and TRBJ2-3, with D possibly matching TRBD1 (6 bases). This receptor was obtained from a human donor with classical Hodgkin lymphoma. The sequenced sample was peripheral blood mononuclear cells (PBMCs), obtained before the fourth cycle of nivolumab. The CDR3 is CSVEDPTGLTDTQYF. The CDR3 DNA follows: TGCAGCGTTGAAGACCCGACAGGTCTCACAGATACGCAGTATTTT.